A selection of T cell receptor beta chains follows, all from one sample in a study of T cell repertoires in cytomegalovirus infection. These receptors' antigens are unknown. One entry per CDR3 protein results from TCRdb running MiXCR on the reads. The sample includes roughly 570,000 distinct CDR3 sequences, approximately 40% of them seen just once. The specimen comprised cultured PBMCs, sampled from culture after CMV antigen stimulation. All receptors derive from a human donor in good health (CMV status not recorded). Some clones in this sample may be carry-over from other donors' samples. CDR3s include the opening cysteine and the closing phenylalanine or tryptophan. The D gene is left open where the match is weak. For some rows the clone size is stated as once, few or many, or as a class when expanded; others skip it.

>TRBJ1-5|TRBV7-9|few|.
TGTGCCAGCAGTCCTAACAATCAGCCCCAGCATTTT
CASSPNNQPQHF
>TRBJ1-5|TRBV9|.|TRBD1
TGTGCCAGCAGCGCCGGGACAGTCCTCGAGCCCCAGCATTTT
CASSAGTVLEPQHF
>TRBJ2-7|TRBV7-2|.|.
TGTGCCAGCAGCTGGACGGGGCGCGAGCAGTACTTC
CASSWTGREQYF
>TRBJ2-3|TRBV7-2|many|.
TGTGCCAGCAGCTTGTTCGGCGGGGGCACAGATACGCAGTATTTT
CASSLFGGGTDTQYF
>TRBJ1-6|TRBV12-3/TRBV12-4|.|TRBD1
TGTGCCAGCAGCCCAGTCGAAGGGGGCAGGTCTAGGAATTCACCCCTCCACTTT
CASSPVEGGRSRNSPLHF
>TRBJ2-4|TRBV4-1|few|.
TGCGCCAGCAGCCAAGTCGAGCCCACGGGAGCCAAAAACATTCAGTACTTC
CASSQVEPTGAKNIQYF
>TRBJ1-1|TRBV3-1|.|TRBD1
TGTGCCAGCAGCCAGGGACAGGGAGGTGAAGCTTTCTTT
CASSQGQGGEAFF
>TRBJ2-2|TRBV7-6|once|.
TGTGCCAGCAGCTTCATGGCTAACACCGGGGAGCTGTTTTTT
CASSFMANTGELFF
>TRBJ2-3|TRBV3-1|.|.
TGTGCCAGCAGACCTAAAGGCGCAGATACGCAGTATTTT
CASRPKGADTQYF
>TRBJ2-1|TRBV7-2|many|TRBD2
TGTGCCAGCAGCTTGGCGGCAGCGGGGGGGGACAATGAGCAGTTCTTC
CASSLAAAGGDNEQFF
>TRBJ1-1|TRBV7-8|many|.
TGTGCCAGCAGTTCAAGACGGATGAACACTGAAGCTTTCTTT
CASSSRRMNTEAFF
>TRBJ2-7|TRBV20-1|.|.
TGCAGTGCCGACACAGGGAACGACGAGCAGTACTTC
CSADTGNDEQYF
>TRBJ2-5|TRBV6-6|few|.
TGTGCCAGCAGTTACTCGCCCCCGGGGCAGGAGACCCAGTACTTC
CASSYSPPGQETQYF
>TRBJ2-3|TRBV6-1|.|.
TGTGCCAGCAGGGGCACTAGGGTGACAGATACGCAGTATTTT
CASRGTRVTDTQYF
>TRBJ2-2|TRBV19|.|.
TGTGCCAGTAGTTCCCTCGGACAGCCGAACACCGGGGAGCTGTTTTTT
CASSSLGQPNTGELFF
>TRBJ2-7|TRBV7-2|many|.
TGTGCCAGCAGCCATCGTAGGTTGGCTCCAAGCCACGAGCAGTACTTC
CASSHRRLAPSHEQYF
>TRBJ1-2|TRBV7-2|few|.
TGTGCCAGCAGCCCCACCCGGGACCAGGGACCCCCTTGGTATGGCTACACCTTC
CASSPTRDQGPPWYGYTF
>TRBJ2-5|TRBV7-6|.|TRBD2
TGTGCCAGCGGGGGGGGGTATGAGACCCAGTACTTC
CASGGGYETQYF
>TRBJ2-1|TRBV20-1|few|.
TGCAGTGCTAGTGGCGCTTTGGGGCGGGGACGCAATGAGCAGTTCTTC
CSASGALGRGRNEQFF
>TRBJ2-3|TRBV29-1|.|TRBD2
TGCACAAGTGGGGGGGGGTCAACCTGGGGTACGCAGTATTTT
CTSGGGSTWGTQYF
>TRBJ2-7|TRBV6-1|.|TRBD1
TGTGCCAGCAGTGCCTACCATCCCGGGACAGGGTCCCACGAGCAGTACTTC
CASSAYHPGTGSHEQYF
>TRBJ2-3|TRBV15|.|.
TGTGCCACCAGCAGAGGGAGGAGGGACAGATACACAGATACGCAGTATTTT
CATSRGRRDRYTDTQYF
>TRBJ2-7|TRBV4-2|.|.
TGTGCCAGCAGCCGCTCCGGGATTAGGTCCTACGAGCAGTACTTC
CASSRSGIRSYEQYF
>TRBJ2-5|TRBV29-1|.|TRBD1
TGCAGCGCCAGACCCGGGACAGGGGAAGAGACCCAGTACTTC
CSARPGTGEETQYF
>TRBJ1-1|TRBV12-3/TRBV12-4|many|TRBD1
TGTGCCAGCAGCCCCACAGGGGGCTACACTGAAGCTTTCTTT
CASSPTGGYTEAFF
>TRBJ2-3|TRBV25-1|.|.
TGTGCCAGCAGCGGGAGATTTCAGGCCTTCGGGGATACGCAGTATTTT
CASSGRFQAFGDTQYF
>TRBJ2-5|TRBV29-1|.|TRBD2
TGCAGCGTTGAAGTGGGGGAACTAGCGGGATTCGGATTCCAGTACTTC
CSVEVGELAGFGFQYF
>TRBJ2-5|TRBV11-2|.|TRBD1
TGTGCCAGCAGCGTGACAGGGGAGACCCAGTACTTC
CASSVTGETQYF
>TRBJ2-1|TRBV12-3/TRBV12-4|.|TRBD2
TGTGCCAGCAGCCCGGGACTAGCGGGAGTCCATGAGCAGTTCTTC
CASSPGLAGVHEQFF
>TRBJ1-1|TRBV5-4|.|TRBD1
TGTGCCAGCAGCCAGACAGGGGGCGGGACTGAAGCTTTCTTT
CASSQTGGGTEAFF
>TRBJ2-3|TRBV4-2|.|TRBD2
TGTGCCAGCAGCCAATGGGGACTAGCGGGAGCTTCGGATACGCAGTATTTT
CASSQWGLAGASDTQYF
>TRBJ2-5|TRBV11-1|.|.
TGTGCCAGCAGCTTGGGACCCGGAGGTGCGGAGACCCAGTACTTC
CASSLGPGGAETQYF
>TRBJ1-5|TRBV7-2|many|.
TGTGCCAGCAGCCCAGACCCCAATCAGCCCCAGCATTTT
CASSPDPNQPQHF
>TRBJ2-5|TRBV20-1|.|TRBD2
TGCAGTGCTGAGAGCGGGGGGGAAGAGACCCAGTACTTC
CSAESGGEETQYF
>TRBJ1-1|TRBV2|.|TRBD1
TGTGCCAGCAGTGACGGGCAGGGGGCTGAAGCTTTCTTT
CASSDGQGAEAFF
>TRBJ1-3|TRBV2|.|.
TGTGCCAGCAGTCCGACACGTTTCTCTGGAAACACCATATATTTT
CASSPTRFSGNTIYF
>TRBJ2-1|TRBV6-2/TRBV6-3|few|.
TGTGCCAGCAGTTACCGAGGGCCGAATGAGCAGTTCTTC
CASSYRGPNEQFF
>TRBJ1-4|TRBV6-1|.|.
TGTGCCAGCAGTGAAGAAGGCTGGGGCGCGACTAATGAAAAACTGTTTTTT
CASSEEGWGATNEKLFF
>TRBJ2-1|TRBV12-3/TRBV12-4|.|.
TGTGCCAGCACCACGGACCCGCAAGGGGAGCAGTTCTTC
CASTTDPQGEQFF
>TRBJ1-4|TRBV7-9|few|.
TGTGCCAGCAGCAGCCTGACTAGTATGAGGACTGAAAAACTGTTTTTT
CASSSLTSMRTEKLFF
>TRBJ2-7|TRBV3-1|few|.
TGTGCCAGCAGCCAAGTAGGGCGCTACGAGCAGTACTTC
CASSQVGRYEQYF
>TRBJ2-1|TRBV3-1|.|TRBD2
TGTGCCAGCAGCCCGGGACTAGCCTCGGATGAGCAGTTCTTC
CASSPGLASDEQFF
>TRBJ1-1|TRBV4-2|.|TRBD1
TGTGCCAGCAGCCAAGATAGACAGGGGTACACTGAAGCTTTCTTT
CASSQDRQGYTEAFF
>TRBJ2-7|TRBV7-6|few|.
TGTGCCAGCAGCTTAGTTGCAGGGTTCTACGAGCAGTACTTC
CASSLVAGFYEQYF
>TRBJ2-5|TRBV7-9|.|TRBD2
TGTGCCAGCAGTTCCGGACTAGCGGGAGGGCCACAGGAGACCCAGTACTTC
CASSSGLAGGPQETQYF
>TRBJ1-3|TRBV7-2|many|.
TGTGCCAGCAGCTTAATGGCCGACCGGGACACCATATATTTT
CASSLMADRDTIYF
>TRBJ2-7|TRBV15|.|.
TGTGCCACCGGAAGGACAGACTCCTACGAGCAGTACTTC
CATGRTDSYEQYF
>TRBJ2-3|TRBV7-2|many|TRBD2
TGTGCCAGCAGCCCAAGCGGGGGGGTTCCAGATACGCAGTATTTT
CASSPSGGVPDTQYF
>TRBJ2-1|TRBV7-2|.|TRBD1
TGTGCCAGCAGCCCCCCCGGGACAGGGAACAATGAGCAGTTCTTC
CASSPPGTGNNEQFF
>TRBJ1-3|TRBV7-4|.|.
TGTGCCAGCAGCTTAGCGGGCGTTGAAAACACCATATATTTT
CASSLAGVENTIYF
>TRBJ2-6|TRBV5-1|.|TRBD1
TGCGCCAGCACCAGACAGGGGAGCTCTGGGGCCAACGTCCTGACTTTC
CASTRQGSSGANVLTF
>TRBJ2-7|TRBV19|.|TRBD2
TGTGCCACCTCTCCTAGCGGCCCCTACGAGCAGTACTTC
CATSPSGPYEQYF
>TRBJ1-1|TRBV6-2/TRBV6-3|.|TRBD1
TGTGCCAGCAGCATCACCGAACAGGGGTTGAACACTGAAGCTTTCTTT
CASSITEQGLNTEAFF
>TRBJ1-6|TRBV5-3|few|.
TGTGCCAGCAGCTTAGGGGACTACTCCTATAATTCACCCCTCCACTTT
CASSLGDYSYNSPLHF